The entry that follows covers one T cell receptor beta chain sequence. Germline V gives CDR1 MDHEN, CDR2 SYDVKM. The CDR3 totals 14 residues. V was clipped by 5 bases and J by 2 bases; unmatched bases: 2. This sample stems from a study of blood T cell repertoires in COVID-19. Study as a whole: Samples taken during acute and convalescent COVID-19 were collected in the United States, Italy and Spain. T cells, B-cell-depleted T cells, or PBMCs provided the cDNA or gDNA that served as material.

Methods used by the authors: By means of reference gene primer amplification, nucleated cell counts were estimated. Sequencing was performed with immunoSEQ multiplex PCR; in TCRdb, only in-frame clones are kept and a portion is missing. From that table come the V and J calls and clone size; the DNA was used to work out D and trimming. The sample lists hundreds of thousands of clones, roughly nine tenths occurring once. The Seattle site enrolled patients during active infection and followed them longitudinally. This receptor was obtained from a woman between 50 and 59 years old with COVID-19, enrolled during active disease. The genes are TRBV28 and TRBJ2-3; 9 bases are a match to TRBD1. The sequenced material came from peripheral blood. The CDR3 sequence: CASSGQGLTDTQYF. The CDR3 DNA sequence: TGTGCCAGCAGTGGACAGGGGCTCACAGATACGCAGTATTTT.